The 11 T cell receptor beta chains below were found in one sample sequenced in a study of graft-versus-host responses after intestinal transplantation. Processed graft tissue released its intraepithelial and lamina propria lymphocytes. Some clones are missing from TCRdb's copy, which holds only in-frame ones; the method was immunoSEQ multiplex PCR. Of more than 13,000 clones listed, 70% were seen once; the top ten hold around 25%. The sample consisted of ileum tissue, taken around 700 days after intestinal transplantation. The receptors derive from a human patient who received an intestinal transplant, so some T cells may come from the graft donor.

The genes are TRBV7-9 and TRBJ1-4, with 7 positions matching TRBD1. Germline V gene sequence: CDR1 SEHNR, CDR2 FQNEAQ (reference sequence). CDR3 length: 14 residues. V shed 4 bases, J shed 5 bases, and the junction held 4 bases outside the gene matches. The CDR3 coding sequence is TGTGCCAGCAGCTCCGGACAGGTCAATGAAAAACTGTTTTTT. Translation gives CASSSGQVNEKLFF.

As to this clone: At the DNA level, this CDR3 is encoded by other sequences in the same sample as well. This chain links TRBV5-1 with TRBJ2-3; unclear D gene. Germline-derived CDR1 and CDR2 are SGHRS and YFSETQ. V was cut by 1 base and J by 0 bases, with 12 bases left in between. This CDR3 is built from 16 residues. CDR3: CASSLIFGDSTDTQYF. CDR3 coding DNA: TGCGCCAGCAGCTTGATCTTTGGCGATAGCACAGATACGCAGTATTTT.

The V and J genes are TRBV11-1 and TRBJ2-1; no clear D gene. This CDR3 is 12 amino acids long. Germline V CDR1 and CDR2: SGHAT, FQDESV (reference sequence). V lost 6 bases and J lost 8, with 11 bases in between. The CDR3 DNA follows: TGTGCCAGCAGTCTCCGGACGGATGAGCAGTTCTTC. Translating it yields CASSLRTDEQFF.

This clone has a handful of counts. This chain uses TRBV14 with TRBJ1-2; no clear D. This CDR3 spans 13 amino acids. Between the trimmed V and J ends, which lost 4 bases and 0 bases, there was a span of 6 bases. The germline V gene encodes CDR1 SGHDN and CDR2 FVKESK. The CDR3 DNA reads as TGTGCCAGCAGCCTGATGCCTAACTATGGCTACACCTTC. Translation gives CASSLMPNYGYTF. The full variable domain, in which reference TRBV14 and TRBJ1-2 provide the parts outside the CDR3, is EAGVTQFPSHSVIEKGQTVTLRCDPISGHDNLYWYRRVMGKEIKFLLHFVKESKQDESGMPNNRFLAERTGGTYSTLKVQPAELEDSGVYFCASSLMPNYGYTFGSGTRLTVV.

This clone appeared once. At one end, the junction sequence differs from germline, possibly due to a read error. The chain couples TRBV5-4 to TRBJ2-7; 7 bases align to TRBD2. Germline V CDR1 and CDR2: SGHNT, YYREEE (reference sequence). The length of the CDR3 is 14 residues. In DNA form, the CDR3 reads TGTGTCAGCAGTCAAACTAGCGTCGCCTACGAGCAGTACTTC. Translating gives CVSSQTSVAYEQYF. Based on the CDR3 plus reference TRBV5-4 and TRBJ2-7, the full variable domain is ETGVTQSPTHLIKTRGQQVTLRCSSQSGHNTVSWYQQALGQGPQFIFQYYREEENGRGNFPPRFSGLQFPNYSSELNVNALELDDSALYLCVSSQTSVAYEQYFGPGTRLTVT.

The rearrangement joins TRBV28 to TRBJ2-3, with TRBD1 matching 10 bases. The CDR3 is made up of 16 amino acids. The V gene's germline CDR1 is MDHEN and CDR2 SYDVKM. With 5 bases clipped from V and 2 bases from J, the junction kept 7 bases outside the gene matches. Here the CDR3 reads CASSPDRGTLTDTQYF. CDR3 nucleotides: TGTGCCAGCAGTCCGGACAGGGGGACCCTCACAGATACGCAGTATTTT.

In regard to this clone: The sample contains more than one DNA sequence encoding this CDR3. The chain recombines TRBV6-6 with TRBJ2-5, with TRBD1 matching 8 bases. CDR1 and CDR2 from the germline V gene are MNHNY and SVGAGI (reference sequence). V lost 5 bases, J lost 5 bases, and 4 bases stayed unmatched. The CDR3 runs to 13 residues. CDR3 nucleotides: TGTGCCAGCAGTCCGACAGGGGAGGAGACCCAGTACTTC. This encodes CASSPTGEETQYF.

The chain is built from TRBV30 and TRBJ1-1; a possible D gene is TRBD1 (5 bases). The CDR3 sequence is 12 residues long. Trimming removed 0 bases at V and 11 bases at J, with 13 bases between. The germline CDR1 and CDR2 sequences are GTSNPN and SVGIG (reference sequence). The CDR3 loop is CAWSVNSKGAFF. The CDR3 DNA follows: TGTGCCTGGAGTGTAAACTCAAAGGGGGCTTTCTTT.

The chain uses TRBV2 and TRBJ1-4; no definite D call. V lost 6 bases and J 1 base, leaving 9 bases between the germline ends. The germline V gene has CDR1 SNHLY and CDR2 FYNNEI. The CDR3 has 14 residues. The DNA for the CDR3 is TGTGCCAGCAGGTACACCCGAACTAATGAAAAACTGTTTTTT. Its translation is CASRYTRTNEKLFF.

The rearrangement joins TRBV6-1 to TRBJ1-4; 9 nucleotides align to TRBD1. V lost 5 bases, J lost 6 bases, and 1 base stayed unmatched. Germline V CDR1 and CDR2: MNHNS, SASEGT. The CDR3 covers 13 residues. The CDR3, as DNA: TGTGCCAGCAGTTGGGACAGGGATGAAAAACTGTTTTTT. This codes for CASSWDRDEKLFF.

The V call is TRBV28, the J call TRBJ2-7; no firm D call. The CDR3 loop spans 13 amino acids. Deletions cut 1 base from V and 0 bases from J, with 4 bases between. From germline, CDR1 is MDHEN and CDR2 SYDVKM. CDR3 amino acids: CASSLYSSYEQYF. CDR3 in DNA: TGTGCCAGCAGTTTATACAGCTCCTACGAGCAGTACTTC. Looking up the rest from reference TRBV28 and TRBJ2-7 gives the full variable domain: DVKVTQSSRYLVKRTGEKVFLECVQDMDHENMFWYRQDPGLGLRLIYFSYDVKMKEKGDIPEGYSVSREKKERFSLILESASTNQTSMYLCASSLYSSYEQYFGPGTRLTVT.